The source of this T cell receptor beta chain is a study of T cells in Graves' hyperthyroidism and ophthalmopathy. Graves' hyperthyroidism was deemed stable given no ophthalmopathy progression within 18 months. The study enrolled patients aged 18 to 65 with newly diagnosed hyperthyroidism of under 2 months' duration. Diagnoses used clinical symptoms, serum thyroxine and TRAb, thyroid ultrasound and orbital computed tomography. 10 ml of fresh peripheral blood supplied the PBMCs. CDR1 MNHNS and CDR2 SASEGT come from the germline V gene. J was trimmed by 1 base and V by 7 bases; bases with no gene match: 2. The CDR3 length is 13 residues. RNA transcripts were the template for amplifying TCR beta CDR3 regions. The primer set for the first-round RT-PCR of the TCR CDR3 was HTBI. TCRdb called the multiplex PCR reads again in MiXCR, with one record for every CDR3 protein. Among roughly 740,000 distinct CDR3 sequences, 16% were seen once, and the ten largest hold under 9.5%.

This clonotype was seen only a few times. This chain connects TRBV6-1 to TRBJ2-3; TRBD2 aligns across 7 bases. Sequenced input: blood. The receptor was derived from a man between 18 and 35 years old with Graves' hyperthyroidism. CDR3 amino acids: CASKSGGTDTQYF. The CDR3 DNA reads as TGTGCCAGCAAAAGCGGGGGCACAGATACGCAGTATTTT.